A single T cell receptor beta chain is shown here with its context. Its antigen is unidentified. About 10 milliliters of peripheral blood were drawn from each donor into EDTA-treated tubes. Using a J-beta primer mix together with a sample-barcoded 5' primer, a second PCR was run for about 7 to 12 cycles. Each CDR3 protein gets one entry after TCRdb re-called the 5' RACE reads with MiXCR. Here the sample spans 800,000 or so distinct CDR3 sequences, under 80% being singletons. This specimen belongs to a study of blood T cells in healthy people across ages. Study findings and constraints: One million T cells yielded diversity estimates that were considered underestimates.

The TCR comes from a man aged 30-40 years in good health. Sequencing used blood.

CDR3 bases: TGTGCCAGCGCGACAGGGAGGGTTGACTACACCTTC. This sequence encodes CASATGRVDYTF. The chain has TRBV7-2 and TRBJ1-2; 7 nucleotides match TRBD1. Germline V gives CDR1 SGHTA, CDR2 FQGNSA. V dropped 8 bases and J dropped 10; count of bases not matched to a gene: 10. The CDR3 is 12 residues long. Filled out from reference TRBV7-2 and TRBJ1-2, the complete variable domain reads GAGVSQSPSNKVTEKGKDVELRCDPISGHTALYWYRQSLGQGLEFLIYFQGNSAPDKSGLPSDRFSAERTGGSVSTLTIQRTQQEDSAVYLCASATGRVDYTFGSGTRLTVV.